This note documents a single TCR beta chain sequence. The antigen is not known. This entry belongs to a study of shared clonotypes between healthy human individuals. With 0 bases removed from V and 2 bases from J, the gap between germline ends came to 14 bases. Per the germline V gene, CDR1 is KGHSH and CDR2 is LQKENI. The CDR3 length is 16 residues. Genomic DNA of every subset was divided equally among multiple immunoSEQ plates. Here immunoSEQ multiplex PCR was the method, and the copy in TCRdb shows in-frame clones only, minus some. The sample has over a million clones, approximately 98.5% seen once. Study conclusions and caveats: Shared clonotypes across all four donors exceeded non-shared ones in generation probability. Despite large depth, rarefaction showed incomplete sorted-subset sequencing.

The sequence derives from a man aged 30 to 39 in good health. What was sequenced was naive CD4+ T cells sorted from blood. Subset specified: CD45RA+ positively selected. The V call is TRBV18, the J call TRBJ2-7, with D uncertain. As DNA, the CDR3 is TGTGCCAGCTCACCACCGGTGGCCACGCCAACCTACGAGCAGTACTTC. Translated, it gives CASSPPVATPTYEQYF.